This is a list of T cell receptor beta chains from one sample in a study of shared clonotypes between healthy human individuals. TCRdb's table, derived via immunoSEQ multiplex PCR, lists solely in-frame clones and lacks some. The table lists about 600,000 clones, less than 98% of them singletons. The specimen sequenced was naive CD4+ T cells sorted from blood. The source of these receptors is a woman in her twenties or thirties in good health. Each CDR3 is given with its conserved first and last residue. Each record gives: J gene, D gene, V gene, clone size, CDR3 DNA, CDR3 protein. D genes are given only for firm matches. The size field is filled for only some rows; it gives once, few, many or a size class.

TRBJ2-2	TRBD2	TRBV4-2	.	TGTGCCAGCAGCCGGGCGGGAGAGGTCACCGGGGAGCTGTTTTTT	CASSRAGEVTGELFF
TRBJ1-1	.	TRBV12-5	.	TGTGCTAGTGGTTCTCGGGACTTCCGAGGCGCAGCTTTCTTT	CASGSRDFRGAAFF
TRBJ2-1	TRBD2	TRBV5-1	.	TGCGCCAGCAGCATTGGGCCTAGCGGGAGGGCTGGAGAGCAGTTCTTC	CASSIGPSGRAGEQFF
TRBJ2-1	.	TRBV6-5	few	TGTGCCAGCCGACCGGGCTTCGACTACAATGAGCAGTTCTTC	CASRPGFDYNEQFF
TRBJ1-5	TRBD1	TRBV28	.	TGTGCCAGCAGTTCTTCAGGGGGTTGGCAGCCCCAGCATTTT	CASSSSGGWQPQHF
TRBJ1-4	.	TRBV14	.	TGTGCCAGCAGCCCGGAACGTGGGACGGCTCTTAATGAAAAACTGTTTTTT	CASSPERGTALNEKLFF
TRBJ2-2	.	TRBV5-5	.	TGTGCCAGCAGCTTGTGGGGACGGACAGTATTAGCCGGGGAGCTGTTTTTT	CASSLWGRTVLAGELFF
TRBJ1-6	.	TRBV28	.	TGTGCCAGCCAAAGGGACCCCCTATACAATTCACCCCTCCACTTT	CASQRDPLYNSPLHF
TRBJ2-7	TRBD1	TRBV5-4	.	TGTGCCAGCAGCTTGACAGGGGGCAACGAGCAGTACTTC	CASSLTGGNEQYF
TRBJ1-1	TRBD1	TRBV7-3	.	TGTGCCAGCAGCCTCAACGGACAGGGTAGTAGTGAAGCTTTCTTT	CASSLNGQGSSEAFF
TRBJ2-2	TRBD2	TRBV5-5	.	TGTGCCAGCAGCTTTCTAGCGGTTAAGGCCACCGGGGAGCTGTTTTTT	CASSFLAVKATGELFF
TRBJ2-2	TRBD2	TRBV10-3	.	TGTGCCATCAGTCAGACTAGCGGGACTAACACCGGGGAGCTGTTTTTT	CAISQTSGTNTGELFF
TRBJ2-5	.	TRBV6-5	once	TGTGCCAGCACGGCGGCACAGGCCGCGGAGACCCAGTACTTC	CASTAAQAAETQYF
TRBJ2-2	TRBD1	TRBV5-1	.	TGCGCCAGCAGAACGGGACAGGGTAACGGGGAGCTGTTTTTT	CASRTGQGNGELFF
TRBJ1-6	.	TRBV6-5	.	TGTGCCAGCAGTTACGCGGGACATTATAATTCACCCCTCCACTTT	CASSYAGHYNSPLHF
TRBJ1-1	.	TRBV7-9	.	TGTGCCAGCAGCTTATCCCCTAGCTGGGAGGAAGCTTTCTTT	CASSLSPSWEEAFF
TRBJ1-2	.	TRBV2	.	TGTGCCAGCAGTGATAGAGGGAATAACTATGGCTACACCTTC	CASSDRGNNYGYTF
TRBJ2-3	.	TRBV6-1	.	TGTGCCAGCAGTGACCATAGAGATACGCAGTATTTT	CASSDHRDTQYF
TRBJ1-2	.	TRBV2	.	TGTGCCAGCAGAGCGCGAGGGGGAGGTGGCTACACCTTC	CASRARGGGGYTF
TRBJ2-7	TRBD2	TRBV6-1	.	TGTGCCAGCAGGCGTGGGACTAGTTCCGAGCAGTACTTC	CASRRGTSSEQYF
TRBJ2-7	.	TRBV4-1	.	TGCGCCAGCAGCACGTTGGAGCCCGACGAGCAGTACTTC	CASSTLEPDEQYF
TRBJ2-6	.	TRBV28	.	TGTGCCAGTCATACCCAACGCTCTGGGGCCAACGTCCTGACTTTC	CASHTQRSGANVLTF
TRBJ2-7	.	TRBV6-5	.	TGTGCCAGCAGTAGATCGGGTTCGGGCTACGAGCAGTACTTC	CASSRSGSGYEQYF
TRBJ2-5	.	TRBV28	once	TGTGCCAGTTCGAACAAAAATTGGGAGACCCAGTACTTC	CASSNKNWETQYF
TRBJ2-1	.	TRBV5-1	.	TGCGCCAGCAGCTTGGGGGACGGGAATTGGTACAATGAGCAGTTCTTC	CASSLGDGNWYNEQFF
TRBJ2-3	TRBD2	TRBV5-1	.	TGCGCCAGCAGCTTGGGAGTTGCGGGGGGCACAGATACGCAGTATTTT	CASSLGVAGGTDTQYF
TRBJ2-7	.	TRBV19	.	TGTGCCAGTAGTACCGACTGGAGAGGCTACGAGCAGTACTTC	CASSTDWRGYEQYF
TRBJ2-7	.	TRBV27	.	TGTGCCAGCAGCGGAGCGGGCCACCAATACTACGAGCAGTACTTC	CASSGAGHQYYEQYF
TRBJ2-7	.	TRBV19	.	TGTGCCAGTAGGAACTCCGGGACGTACAGCTCCTACGAGCAGTACTTC	CASRNSGTYSSYEQYF
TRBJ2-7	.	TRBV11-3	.	TGTGCCAGCAGCTTAGAGCGGTTCAGCTCCTACGAGCAGTACTTC	CASSLERFSSYEQYF
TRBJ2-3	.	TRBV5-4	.	TGTGCCAGCAGCTCCGGAGGGCCCACGCCCCCAGATACGCAGTATTTT	CASSSGGPTPPDTQYF
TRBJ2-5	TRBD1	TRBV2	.	TGTGCCAGTACTAATACAGGGGGCGGGGAGACCCAGTACTTC	CASTNTGGGETQYF
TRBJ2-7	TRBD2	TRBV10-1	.	TGCGCCAGCAGTGAAGGACTAGCGGGCTACTACGAGCAGTACTTC	CASSEGLAGYYEQYF
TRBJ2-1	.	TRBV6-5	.	TGTGCCAGCAGTTACAGTTTCCTCGATGAGCAGTTCTTC	CASSYSFLDEQFF